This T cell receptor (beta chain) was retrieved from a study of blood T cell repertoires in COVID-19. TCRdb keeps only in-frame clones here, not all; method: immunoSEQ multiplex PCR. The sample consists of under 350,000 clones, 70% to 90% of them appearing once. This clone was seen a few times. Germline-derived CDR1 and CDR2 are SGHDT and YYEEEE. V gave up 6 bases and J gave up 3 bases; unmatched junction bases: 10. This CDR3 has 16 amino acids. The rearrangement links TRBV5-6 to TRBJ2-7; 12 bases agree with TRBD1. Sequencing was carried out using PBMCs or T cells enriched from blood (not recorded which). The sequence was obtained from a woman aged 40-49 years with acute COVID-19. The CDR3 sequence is CASTPGQGAIDYEQYF. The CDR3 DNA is TGTGCCAGCACCCCGGGACAGGGGGCAATAGACTACGAGCAGTACTTC.